This is a list of T cell receptor beta chains from one sample in a study of vaccination and CD4 T cells after COVID-19. Their antigens are not known. A single record per CDR3 protein comes from TCRdb applying MiXCR to the PCR reads. Of about 2,300 distinct CDR3 sequences listed, 36% are singletons. The sequencing sample was made of CD4+ T cells from blood, cultured in vitro. Receptors originate from a human donor in good health. Each CDR3 is given with its conserved first and last residue. D genes are given only for firm matches. Size is omitted from some rows. Given values are once, few, many or a class for expanded clones.

V: TRBV6-1; size: few; J: TRBJ2-7; D: TRBD1; DNA: TGTGCCAGCAGTCCCCCTCCCGGGACAGCGAGGAGCGAGCAGTACTTC; CDR3: CASSPPPGTARSEQYF
V: TRBV24-1; size: .; J: TRBJ1-1; D: .; DNA: TGTGCCACCAGTGGCGGGAACACTGAAGCTTTCTTT; CDR3: CATSGGNTEAFF
V: TRBV19; size: .; J: TRBJ2-2; D: .; DNA: TGTGCCAGTAGTGTCCAGGGAACGAACACCGGGGAGCTGTTTTTT; CDR3: CASSVQGTNTGELFF
V: TRBV6-5; size: .; J: TRBJ2-5; D: .; DNA: TGTGCCAGCAGTTGGGGAGGTTCACAAGAGACCCAGTACTTC; CDR3: CASSWGGSQETQYF
V: TRBV5-4; size: few; J: TRBJ1-1; D: TRBD1; DNA: TGTGCCAGCAGCTTGGCATCGGGGCAGGGGGCCACTGAAGCTTTCTTT; CDR3: CASSLASGQGATEAFF
V: TRBV7-2; size: .; J: TRBJ2-7; D: .; DNA: TGTGCCAGCAGCCCGGACCTATCTGCCTCCTACGAGCAGTACTTC; CDR3: CASSPDLSASYEQYF
V: TRBV6-1; size: .; J: TRBJ2-1; D: TRBD2; DNA: TGTGCCAGCAGTCCTAGCACTTCTCTAGCGGGGGGTCACAGCCTGTACAATGAGCAGTTCTTC; CDR3: CASSPSTSLAGGHSLYNEQFF
V: TRBV20-1; size: few; J: TRBJ1-2; D: .; DNA: TGCAGTGCTAGCCCCGGGGGTGGCTACACCTTC; CDR3: CSASPGGGYTF
V: TRBV10-3; size: few; J: TRBJ2-3; D: TRBD2; DNA: TGTGCCATCAGCAGGCCCGTGGGGACTAGCGGGAGAGGGGATACGCAGTATTTT; CDR3: CAISRPVGTSGRGDTQYF
V: TRBV15; size: .; J: TRBJ2-1; D: .; DNA: TGTGCCACCAGCAGAGTCCCGAGAAGTGTCCCCAATGAGCAGTTCTTC; CDR3: CATSRVPRSVPNEQFF
V: TRBV7-2; size: .; J: TRBJ1-1; D: .; DNA: TGTGCCAGCAGCTTAGCGTCGGAGACTGAAGCTTTCTTT; CDR3: CASSLASETEAFF
V: TRBV24-1; size: .; J: TRBJ1-2; D: .; DNA: TGTGCCACCAGTGATCAGACCGCTGGGATCTATGGCTACACCTTC; CDR3: CATSDQTAGIYGYTF
V: TRBV28; size: .; J: TRBJ1-2; D: .; DNA: TGTGCCAGCAGACAACCGGTGGGGCAATCGACAAACACTAACTATGGCTACACCTTC; CDR3: CASRQPVGQSTNTNYGYTF
V: TRBV20-1; size: once; J: TRBJ2-7; D: .; DNA: TGCAGTGCTAGCGCTAAAGACGGGCTCTCCTACGAGCAGTACTTC; CDR3: CSASAKDGLSYEQYF
V: TRBV19; size: few; J: TRBJ1-1; D: .; DNA: TGTGCCAGTAGTATCCTGGACCTGAACACTGAAGCTTTCTTT; CDR3: CASSILDLNTEAFF
V: TRBV15; size: .; J: TRBJ2-3; D: TRBD2; DNA: TGTGCCACCAGCGGGGAGCGGGGGAGTACGGATACGCAGTATTTT; CDR3: CATSGERGSTDTQYF
V: TRBV2; size: .; J: TRBJ1-2; D: .; DNA: TGTGCCAGCAGTGCCGGGGGGGGATTCTATGGCTACACCTTC; CDR3: CASSAGGGFYGYTF
V: TRBV7-2; size: .; J: TRBJ1-6; D: .; DNA: TGTGCCAGCAGCTTAGCGCTGGGCCCCAATCCACCCCTCCACTTT; CDR3: CASSLALGPNPPLHF
V: TRBV5-1; size: .; J: TRBJ1-1; D: TRBD1; DNA: TGCGCCAGCAGCCGGGCCGGACAGGGAGGTAATGAGGCTTTCTTT; CDR3: CASSRAGQGGNEAFF
V: TRBV6-1; size: .; J: TRBJ2-2; D: .; DNA: TGTGCCACCCAAATAACAGGGAACACCGGGGAGCTGTTTTTT; CDR3: CATQITGNTGELFF
V: TRBV28; size: few; J: TRBJ1-1; D: .; DNA: TGTGCCGCCATCAGGCAGCTGAACACTGAAGCTTTCTTT; CDR3: CAAIRQLNTEAFF
V: TRBV29-1; size: .; J: TRBJ2-7; D: .; DNA: TGCAGCGTCGCCACTGGGGACACCCACGAGCAGTACTTC; CDR3: CSVATGDTHEQYF
V: TRBV6-2/TRBV6-3; size: .; J: TRBJ2-3; D: .; DNA: TGTGCCAGCAGTTACTCAGCGGGGGAAAGGACAGGGCACACAGATACGCAGTATTTT; CDR3: CASSYSAGERTGHTDTQYF
V: TRBV23-1; size: .; J: TRBJ1-5; D: TRBD1; DNA: TGCGCCAGCAGTCACTCGGACAGGCCTCATCAGCCCCAGCATTTT; CDR3: CASSHSDRPHQPQHF
V: TRBV5-1; size: .; J: TRBJ2-3; D: .; DNA: TGCGCCAGCAGCTCACAGGGTGGGTTGAGAACAGATACGCAGTATTTT; CDR3: CASSSQGGLRTDTQYF
V: TRBV2; size: few; J: TRBJ2-2; D: .; DNA: TGTGCCAGCAGTGTGGTAGGGGACACCGGGGAGCTGTTTTTT; CDR3: CASSVVGDTGELFF
V: TRBV6-1; size: .; J: TRBJ2-7; D: .; DNA: TGTGGCAGCGGGACAGCGAACTACGAGCAGTACTTC; CDR3: CGSGTANYEQYF
V: TRBV20-1; size: .; J: TRBJ2-3; D: TRBD1; DNA: TGCAGTGCTAGAAACTTAAAACAGGGGGCTGAGGGCACAGATACGCAGTATTTT; CDR3: CSARNLKQGAEGTDTQYF
V: TRBV6-1; size: .; J: TRBJ1-1; D: TRBD1; DNA: TGTGCCAGCAGACTACGGACAGGCGGTTGGACTGAAGCTTTCTTT; CDR3: CASRLRTGGWTEAFF
V: TRBV18; size: .; J: TRBJ1-2; D: .; DNA: TGTGCCAGCTCTGGAGGGGACCTAAAGGGCTACACCTTC; CDR3: CASSGGDLKGYTF
V: TRBV7-6; size: few; J: TRBJ2-3; D: .; DNA: TGTGCCAGCACCGGGGGTAATGGAGATACGCAGTATTTT; CDR3: CASTGGNGDTQYF
V: TRBV19; size: .; J: TRBJ2-7; D: TRBD1; DNA: TGTGCCAGTAGTCCGACGACAGGGTACGAGCAGTACTTC; CDR3: CASSPTTGYEQYF
V: TRBV28; size: few; J: TRBJ1-6; D: TRBD1; DNA: TGTGCCAGCAGCCCCGGTACCAGGGGGTTCTCACCCCTCCACTTT; CDR3: CASSPGTRGFSPLHF
V: TRBV20-1; size: .; J: TRBJ2-1; D: TRBD2; DNA: TGCAGTGCGGGACCGGGACTAGAGTCCTACAATGAGCAGTTCTTC; CDR3: CSAGPGLESYNEQFF
V: TRBV5-1; size: .; J: TRBJ1-1; D: TRBD1; DNA: TGCGCCAGCAGCGTGACAGGGTCCGGTACTGAAGCTTTCTTT; CDR3: CASSVTGSGTEAFF
V: TRBV6-1; size: few; J: TRBJ2-7; D: TRBD1; DNA: TGTGCCAGCAGTGGACAGGGGGGGACCTACGAGCAGTACTTC; CDR3: CASSGQGGTYEQYF
V: TRBV7-2; size: .; J: TRBJ1-5; D: .; DNA: TGTGCCAGCAGCTTCAGGGATCAGCCCCAGCATTTT; CDR3: CASSFRDQPQHF
V: TRBV5-1; size: .; J: TRBJ1-2; D: .; DNA: TGCGCCAGCAGCTTCCCGGGAGCTTATGGCTACACCTTC; CDR3: CASSFPGAYGYTF
V: TRBV18; size: .; J: TRBJ2-7; D: TRBD1; DNA: TGTGCCAGCTCACCACCGGGTACAGGGGTCCTTTACGAGCAGTACTTC; CDR3: CASSPPGTGVLYEQYF
V: TRBV9; size: .; J: TRBJ2-3; D: .; DNA: TGTGCCAGCAGCCCTCGGAGTTGGCTAGCTACGCAGTATTTT; CDR3: CASSPRSWLATQYF
V: TRBV2; size: few; J: TRBJ2-1; D: .; DNA: TGTGCCAGCAGCGGGGAGAGGAGTCCCGATGAGCAGTTCTTC; CDR3: CASSGERSPDEQFF
V: TRBV29-1; size: .; J: TRBJ1-5; D: .; DNA: TGCAGCGTTTGGGACGGTGATCAGCCCCAGCATTTT; CDR3: CSVWDGDQPQHF
V: TRBV24-1; size: .; J: TRBJ2-2; D: .; DNA: TGTGCCACCCGGGGGTATGGCACCGGGGAGCTGTTTTTT; CDR3: CATRGYGTGELFF
V: TRBV6-2/TRBV6-3; size: .; J: TRBJ2-1; D: .; DNA: TGTGCCAGCAGTCCTAAGTATCTAGCGCGGAGCAATGAGCAGTTCTTC; CDR3: CASSPKYLARSNEQFF
V: TRBV7-2; size: .; J: TRBJ2-3; D: TRBD2; DNA: TGTGCCAGCAGCTTAATTTTCGCGGGGGGGCTGGATACGCAGTATTTT; CDR3: CASSLIFAGGLDTQYF